This T cell receptor (beta chain) emerged from a study of T cell responses to AZD1222 COVID-19 vaccine. Study findings and constraints: Baseline seropositivity occurred in only 5 to 7 AZD1222 recipients.

In its sample, this clone was seen a few times. Its antigen is still unknown. There are 13 residues in the CDR3. Trimming pared 0 bases from V and 7 bases from J, leaving 9 bases between. The germline V gene has CDR1 MNHNY and CDR2 SVGAGI (reference sequence). The assay was immunoSEQ multiplex PCR, and TCRdb's table has in-frame clones only and misses some. Found here are about 60,000 clones, approximately 86% of them singletons; the top ten hold around 7%. The receptor's source is an adult who received the AZD1222 COVID-19 vaccine. The chain is built from TRBV6-6 and TRBJ1-1; maybe TRBD1 (5 bases). Sequencing was performed on peripheral blood, taken 28 days after the second AZD1222 dose. The CDR3 DNA follows: TGTGCCAGCAGTTACTCCCGACAGAATGAAGCTTTCTTT. As protein: CASSYSRQNEAFF.